The 3 T cell receptor beta chains below come from one sample, sequenced in a study of OX40 agonist ivuxolimab in advanced cancers. TCRdb's table, derived via immunoSEQ multiplex PCR, lists solely in-frame clones and lacks some. The sample records around 140,000 clones, 90% being singletons. Source: CD4+ or CD8+ T cells sorted from blood, taken in a trial of the OX40 agonist ivuxolimab. The receptors shown here come from an adult with an advanced solid tumor such as melanoma, head and neck, liver or kidney cancer.

This CDR3 reads CAWSVGNTGELFF. DNA for the CDR3: TGTGCCTGGAGTGTTGGGAACACCGGGGAGCTGTTTTTT. The rearrangement joins TRBV30 to TRBJ2-2; no definite D call. This CDR3 comprises 13 residues. Between the trimmed V and J ends, which lost 0 bases and 1 base, there was a span of 3 bases. CDR1 and CDR2 from the germline V gene are GTSNPN and SVGIG (reference sequence).

The chain carries TRBV30 and TRBJ2-5; 8 bases are shared with TRBD2. The J call is uncertain, as TRBJ2-7 better fits the DNA end. The germline V gene encodes CDR1 GTSNPN and CDR2 SVGIG (reference sequence). CDR3 size: 15 residues. This CDR3 reads CAWSAPGTSSYEQYF. The CDR3 nucleotides read TGTGCCTGGAGTGCACCCGGGACTAGCTCCTACGAGCAGTACTTC.

This chain links TRBV27 with TRBJ2-1, with D unclear. Trimming stripped 6 bases from V and 9 bases from J, with 12 bases between. Looked up from germline, CDR1 is MNHEY and CDR2 is SMNVEV (reference sequence). The CDR3 spans 12 residues. The CDR3 loop reads CASRSGPFEQFF. In DNA, the CDR3 is TGTGCCAGCAGGTCCGGACCCTTTGAGCAGTTCTTC.